This T cell receptor beta chain was obtained from a study of T cell responses to AZD1222 COVID-19 vaccine. Assay used: immunoSEQ multiplex PCR; TCRdb lists only in-frame clones, some missing. In the table there are roughly 130,000 clones, around 94% of which are singletons. Germline CDR1 LNHDA, CDR2 SQIVND (reference sequence). CDR3 length: 14 residues. V was trimmed by 10 bases and J by 5 bases, leaving 17 bases between them. Study-wide results and limits: Clonal diversity was possibly underestimated; the donors were predominantly white British and more often female. With dominance at 160-218 and 743-854, vaccine-associated CD4 TCRs spanned spike. Reportedly, nearly half of unique spike TCRs recognized epitopes outside B.1.351/B.1.1.7 mutations.

Regarding this clone: Antigen specificity is unknown.

The TCR originated in an adult in good health. The specimen was peripheral blood, collected on day 0 of AZD1222 vaccination. The rearrangement links TRBV19 to TRBJ1-4; perhaps TRBD1 as D (5 bases). The CDR3 is CATQARGRNEKLFF. For the CDR3, the DNA is TGTGCCACTCAAGCGAGGGGAAGGAATGAAAAACTGTTTTTT.